This TCR beta chain was captured by sequencing in a study of blood T cell repertoires in COVID-19. Some clones are missing from TCRdb's copy, which holds only in-frame ones; the method was immunoSEQ multiplex PCR. The repertoire holds about 320,000 clones, with more than 70% as singletons. Germline CDR1 and CDR2: SQVTM and ANQGSEA. This CDR3 contains 13 residues. J lost 7 bases, V lost 6 bases, and 6 bases had no gene match. This clone was seen a single time. Sequenced: peripheral blood. The TCR sequence derives from a woman between 45 and 60 years old with acute or convalescent COVID-19. V is TRBV29-1 and J is TRBJ1-4; 9 bases are shared with TRBD1. Here the CDR3 DNA reads TGCAGCGTCCTACAGGGGGCGCGTGAAAAACTGTTTTTT. Its translation is CSVLQGAREKLFF.